Given below is one TCR beta chain in context. Its cognate antigen is unknown. This entry is derived from a study of radiotherapy plus CTLA-4 blockade in lung cancer. Study at large: Around 19% of patients responded objectively, and around 31% achieved disease control.

Libraries were prepared by immunoSEQ multiplex PCR; TCRdb keeps only in-frame clonotypes and omits some of them. The sample records about 72,000 clones, about 80% being singletons. Study results and caveats: Strongest reported response predictors: early blood clone changes and post-radiation interferon-beta. TCR clones originating in tumors grew in number in blood after radiotherapy plus ipilimumab.

Germline-derived CDR1 and CDR2 are SGHRS and YFSETQ. The CDR3 loop spans 16 amino acids. V gave up 4 bases and J gave up 7 bases; unmatched junction bases: 13. Chemo-refractory metastatic non-small-cell lung cancer patients received focal radiation with ipilimumab CTLA-4 blockade. Source: peripheral blood, taken from a patient treated with radiotherapy plus ipilimumab. The origin of this receptor is a human donor with non-small cell lung cancer who had a complete response to radiotherapy plus ipilimumab. J is TRBJ1-2 and V is TRBV5-1; 10 bases fit TRBD1. The DNA of the CDR3 is TGCGCCAGCAGCACAGACCGGGACAGGGGAAAGGGTGGCTACACCTTC. Translated, it gives CASSTDRDRGKGGYTF.